This TCR beta chain came from a study of blood T cell repertoires in COVID-19. Background on the study: Samples came from the United States, Italy and Spain, spanning acute and convalescent COVID-19. PBMCs, B-cell-depleted T cells, or T cells were the source of the cDNA or gDNA that made up the material.

The count of this clone is one. Per the original methods: Reference gene primer amplification in the assay estimated nucleated cell counts. Sequenced by immunoSEQ multiplex PCR; TCRdb stores in-frame clones only, minus some. The DNA gave D and trimming, while V, J and clone size come from that table. The sample yields some 97,000 clones, approximately 86% seen once. This TCR was recovered from a man aged 50-60 years with active or convalescent COVID-19. The sequenced sample was peripheral blood.

The CDR3 here is CASSLGQQETQYF. The CDR3 DNA reads TGTGCCAGCAGTTTAGGACAGCAAGAGACCCAGTACTTC. The chain links TRBV12-3 or TRBV12-4 to TRBJ2-5; weak D call: TRBD1 (5 bases). The CDR3 runs to 13 residues. Trimming removed 1 base at V and 2 bases at J, with 5 bases between.